The 18 T cell receptor beta chains reported below all come from one sample, sequenced in a study of T cells in Graves' hyperthyroidism and ophthalmopathy. Template material for amplifying TCR beta CDR3 regions consisted of RNA transcripts. HTBI primers were the set used in a first-round RT-PCR of the TCR CDR3. In TCRdb, the multiplex PCR reads were re-called with MiXCR into one record per CDR3 protein. The sample yields around 700,000 distinct CDR3 sequences, around a third seen once. The sequenced sample consisted of blood. These receptors came from a woman aged 40 to 49 with Graves' hyperthyroidism.

In this sample, this clonotype turned up many times. The chain joins TRBV6-5 to TRBJ1-1; possible D gene TRBD1, 6 bases. The ends were cut back, 5 bases at V and 4 bases at J, with 17 bases in the middle. CDR3 size: 15 residues. Germline lookup yields CDR1 MNHEY and CDR2 SVGAGI. DNA of the CDR3: TGTGCCAGCAGTACACGCGGAGGCAGGGGCACTGAAGCTTTCTTT. It specifies CASSTRGGRGTEAFF.

V usage is TRBV12-3 or TRBV12-4 and J usage is TRBJ1-1; no clear D. The CDR3 totals 13 residues. The germline V and J ends were trimmed by 5 bases and 9 bases, with 16 bases remaining between them. DNA for the CDR3: TGTGCCAGCAGTCCGGATGAGAACAGAAAAGCTTTCTTT. This gives the protein CASSPDENRKAFF.

The rearrangement links TRBV15 to TRBJ1-2; D is ambiguous. V lost 0 bases to trimming and J lost 8 bases, with 7 bases between them. The germline V gene has CDR1 LNHNV and CDR2 YYDKDF (reference sequence). This CDR3 is built from 12 residues. CDR3 loop: CATSRENGGYTF. The CDR3 nucleotides are TGTGCCACCAGCAGAGAAAATGGGGGCTACACCTTC.

This clonotype has only a few counts. The rearrangement uses TRBV6-5 and TRBJ1-6; D might be TRBD1 (6 bases). Germline CDR1 is MNHEY and CDR2 is SVGAGI. Trimming removed 3 bases at V and 6 bases at J, with 9 bases between. CDR3 length: 14 residues. CDR3 coding DNA: TGTGCCAGCAGTTATCAGGGGACTAATTCACCCCTCCACTTT. Its translation: CASSYQGTNSPLHF.

This clonotype was observed at least ten times. The rearrangement uses TRBV6-1 and TRBJ1-3, with D hard to call. This CDR3 region has 17 residues. CDR1 and CDR2 (germline): MNHNS, SASEGT. V was clipped by 2 bases and J by 0 bases, with 14 bases between them. CDR3 bases: TGTGCCAGCAGTGAATGGGCAGGTACGAGCTCTGGAAACACCATATATTTT. Its translation: CASSEWAGTSSGNTIYF.

This clonotype has at least ten counts. The V gene is TRBV4-1, the J gene TRBJ2-7, with D unresolved. The CDR3 is 13 residues long. Germline CDR1 MGHRA, CDR2 YSYEKL. Between the trimmed V and J ends, which lost 8 bases and 6 bases, there was a span of 17 bases. The CDR3 coding sequence is TGCGCCAGCGCCCGTGAGTCGGTCTCCGAGCAGTACTTC. Translation gives CASARESVSEQYF.

The chain carries TRBV7-9 and TRBJ2-3; tentative D call: TRBD2 (7 bases). The CDR3 extends over 17 amino acids. Trimming shortened V by 4 bases and J by 0 bases, and 17 bases separated the two germline ends. The germline V gene has CDR1 SEHNR and CDR2 FQNEAQ (reference sequence). This CDR3 is CASSSRRGATSTDTQYF. As DNA, the CDR3 is TGTGCCAGCAGCTCTCGACGGGGGGCGACCAGCACAGATACGCAGTATTTT. The variable domain in full, completed from reference TRBV7-9 and TRBJ2-3, reads DTGVSQNPRHKITKRGQNVTFRCDPISEHNRLYWYRQTLGQGPEFLTYFQNEAQLEKSRLLSDRFSAERPKGSFSTLEIQRTEQGDSAMYLCASSSRRGATSTDTQYFGPGTRLTVL.

This clonotype was counted many times. The rearrangement joins TRBV6-2 or TRBV6-3 to TRBJ2-6, with 10 bases lining up with TRBD1. Unmatched junction bases numbered 17, after V lost 8 bases and J lost 4 bases. The CDR3 is 19 residues long. From germline, CDR1 is MNHEY and CDR2 SVGEGT. In nucleotides, the CDR3 is TGTGCCAGCCTCAGTCCGACAGGGGGCCCTGAGTACGGGGCCAACGTCCTGACTTTC. Translated, it gives CASLSPTGGPEYGANVLTF.

This clonotype occurred many times. The rearrangement joins TRBV20-1 to TRBJ1-2; a possible D gene is TRBD1 (5 bases). With 6 bases removed from V and 3 bases from J, the gap between germline ends came to 8 bases. This CDR3 has 11 amino acids. Germline CDR1 and CDR2: DFQATT and SNEGSKA (reference sequence). CDR3 protein: CSAKGDYGYTF. The CDR3 DNA follows: TGCAGTGCCAAAGGGGACTATGGCTACACCTTC.

This sequence joins TRBV12-5 and TRBJ1-2; D remains ambiguous. CDR1 and CDR2 (germline): LGHNT, FRNRAP. The V and J ends lost 0 bases and 6 bases respectively, with 17 bases between them. CDR3 size: 16 residues. This CDR3 is CASGLVLRGPGDGYTF. CDR3 nucleotide sequence: TGTGCTAGTGGTTTGGTACTACGAGGGCCTGGCGATGGCTACACCTTC.

This clonotype was recorded many times. The chain couples TRBV7-2 to TRBJ2-7; D is uncertain. Germline assignment: CDR1 SGHTA and CDR2 FQGNSA. Trimming took 4 bases from V and 5 from J, leaving 15 bases between them. The CDR3 extends over 14 amino acids. CDR3 protein: CASSSRTAANEQYF. Here the CDR3 DNA reads TGTGCCAGCAGCTCCCGGACCGCAGCGAACGAGCAGTACTTC. Full variable domain (missing parts from reference TRBV7-2 and TRBJ2-7): GAGVSQSPSNKVTEKGKDVELRCDPISGHTALYWYRQSLGQGLEFLIYFQGNSAPDKSGLPSDRFSAERTGGSVSTLTIQRTQQEDSAVYLCASSSRTAANEQYFGPGTRLTVT.

As to this clonotype: This may come from a read error, since a much larger clone is one base off. The CDR3 end shows no conserved phenylalanine or tryptophan, and so a read error is likely. V and J are TRBV20-1 and TRBJ2-6; D may correspond to TRBD1 or TRBD2 (6 bases each). The germline V gene has CDR1 DFQATT and CDR2 SNEGSKA (reference sequence). CDR3 length: 13 residues. Trimming took off 1 base at V and 7 bases at J, with 8 bases between the two ends. This CDR3 is CSARGGAANVLTS. The CDR3 nucleotides read TGCAGTGCTAGAGGGGGGGCTGCCAACGTCCTGACTTCC.

This clonotype has just a few counts. V gene TRBV3-1 combines with J gene TRBJ1-1, with 7 bases that match TRBD1. Germline assignment: CDR1 LGHDT and CDR2 YNNKEL (reference sequence). Losses at the gene ends were 7 bases for V and 8 bases for J; bases not matched to a gene: 4. CDR3 length: 11 amino acids. The CDR3 bases are TGTGCCAGCACGCGGGACAGCGAAGCTTTCTTT. It translates to CASTRDSEAFF.

About this clonotype itself: This may be a read error: a much more frequent sequence differs by one nucleotide. The chain combines TRBV7-3 with TRBJ2-2; 10 nucleotides align to TRBD2. CDR1 is SGHTA, CDR2 FQGTGA, per germline. The CDR3 covers 15 residues. CDR3 nucleotides: TGTGCCAGCAGCCCTCTAGCGGGAGATGGCGGGGAGCTGCTTTTT. It translates to CASSPLAGDGGELLF.

The chain uses TRBV15 and TRBJ2-3; D is possibly TRBD2 (5 bases). Germline CDR1 reads LNHNV; CDR2 reads YYDKDF (reference sequence). With 0 bases removed from V and 5 bases from J, the gap between germline ends came to 15 bases. CDR3 length equals 16 residues. CDR3 sequence (DNA): TGTGCCACCAGCAGAGATCAGGCGGGCCTAGGAGATACGCAGTATTTT. The encoded protein is CATSRDQAGLGDTQYF.

V gene TRBV7-9 combines with J gene TRBJ2-7; D unresolved. Trimming took off 1 base at V and 0 bases at J, with 10 bases between the two ends. Germline V gene data show CDR1 as SEHNR and CDR2 as FQNEAQ (reference sequence). This CDR3 region has 15 residues. In DNA form, the CDR3 reads TGTGCCAGCAGCTTAGGGCACAGCTCCTCCTACGAGCAGTACTTC. Amino acid sequence: CASSLGHSSSYEQYF.

This clonotype was counted many times. The rearrangement uses TRBV7-2 and TRBJ1-6, with D possibly being TRBD1 (5 bases). Looked up from germline, CDR1 is SGHTA and CDR2 is FQGNSA. Trimming pared 2 bases from V and 9 bases from J, leaving 11 bases between. The CDR3 runs to 14 residues. The DNA of the CDR3 is TGTGCCAGCAGCTTAATGGGGGTTGGTTCACCCCTCCACTTT. Amino acid sequence: CASSLMGVGSPLHF. The whole variable domain, remainder taken from reference TRBV7-2 and TRBJ1-6, is GAGVSQSPSNKVTEKGKDVELRCDPISGHTALYWYRQSLGQGLEFLIYFQGNSAPDKSGLPSDRFSAERTGGSVSTLTIQRTQQEDSAVYLCASSLMGVGSPLHFGNGTRLTVT.

The V gene is TRBV19, the J gene TRBJ1-5; TRBD1 matches at 7 bases. After removal of 9 bases from V and 4 bases from J, the junction contained 18 bases not matched to a gene. This CDR3 is built from 17 residues. CDR1 and CDR2 from the germline V gene are LNHDA and SQIVND (reference sequence). CDR3 sequence reads: CASDSDRDSPGNQPQHF. The CDR3 DNA follows: TGTGCCAGCGATTCCGACCGGGACAGTCCGGGGAATCAGCCCCAGCATTTT.